The 30 T cell receptor beta chains below were found in one sample sequenced in a study of beta chain features in type 1 diabetes. General observations from the study: TCRB CDR3 length was moderately but significantly reduced in all four CD4+ subsets of Type 1 diabetes patients.

The antigens of these receptors remain unknown. Expressed TCRB transcripts got sequenced, as all isolated RNA was reverse transcribed. Method: immunoSEQ multiplex PCR; TCRdb's copy keeps in-frame clones and lacks some. The data show under 200,000 clones, with around 8.4% seen just once and approximately 0.54% held by the top ten. Sequences were obtained from central memory CD4+ T cells from blood. The source is a woman between 18 and 29 years old with type 1 diabetes.

A few counts support this clone. The CDR3 protein is CASRRTGSWDQPQHF. CDR3 DNA sequence: TGTGCCAGCAGACGTACAGGGTCGTGGGATCAGCCCCAGCATTTT. The chain recombines TRBV7-2 with TRBJ1-5; TRBD1 is a possible D gene (6 bases). Per the germline V gene, CDR1 is SGHTA and CDR2 is FQGNSA. V was shortened by 6 bases and J by 5 bases, with 17 bases between the two germline ends. This CDR3 has 15 residues.

This clone showed up just a few times. The rearrangement links TRBV9 to TRBJ2-1; D might be TRBD2 (5 bases). The CDR3 length is 13 residues. V was pared by 4 bases and J by 3 bases, with 8 bases between. Germline V gene sequence: CDR1 SGDLS, CDR2 YYNGEE. DNA for the CDR3: TGTGCCAGCAGCAGGACTGACTACAATGAGCAGTTCTTC. It is translated as CASSRTDYNEQFF.

J is TRBJ2-1 and V is TRBV7-2; 10 bases fit TRBD2. The CDR3 consists of 17 residues. The trim removed 5 bases at V and 2 bases at J, leaving 9 bases unmatched. Germline V gives CDR1 SGHTA, CDR2 FQGNSA. The CDR3 protein is CASSAQTGTSAYNEQFF. The CDR3 DNA follows: TGTGCCAGCAGCGCGCAGACCGGGACTAGCGCCTACAATGAGCAGTTCTTC.

This chain uses TRBV5-1 with TRBJ1-2; 8 bases match TRBD1. Losses at the gene ends were 4 bases for V and 1 base for J; bases not matched to a gene: 6. The germline V gene has CDR1 SGHRS and CDR2 YFSETQ. This CDR3 has 15 amino acids. The CDR3 DNA reads as TGCGCCAGCAGCACCGGACAGGGCCTTAACTATGGCTACACCTTC. Protein: CASSTGQGLNYGYTF.

The V and J genes are TRBV6-1 and TRBJ2-1; 7 bases align to TRBD2. J lost 8 bases, V lost 6 bases, and 13 bases had no gene match. There are 15 residues in the CDR3. Germline V gives CDR1 MNHNS, CDR2 SASEGT. DNA of the CDR3: TGTGCCAGCAGGGCGTCTAGCGGAGGTATGGATGAGCAGTTCTTC. Translating gives CASRASSGGMDEQFF.

This rearrangement joins TRBV9 to TRBJ2-7; 8 nucleotides match TRBD2. The CDR3 length is 16 residues. V lost 0 bases, J lost 1 base, and 6 bases stayed unmatched. Germline V CDR1 and CDR2: SGDLS, YYNGEE. In nucleotides, the CDR3 is TGTGCCAGCAGCGTAGCCCCGACTAGCGCATCCTACGAGCAGTACTTC. Protein: CASSVAPTSASYEQYF.

This clone was observed a few times. Relative to the germline gene, one junction end is altered; a read error may explain this. The chain has TRBV7-2 and TRBJ2-7; 7 nucleotides agree with TRBD1. Germline CDR1 reads SGHTA; CDR2 reads FQGNSA. This CDR3 has 12 residues. CDR3 amino acids: CASSRTLDRPSF. For the CDR3, the DNA is TGTGCCAGCAGCCGGACACTGGACAGGCCATCCTTC.

There are a few counts of this clone. The chain joins TRBV29-1 to TRBJ2-3, with a possible D match to TRBD1 (6 bases). The V gene lost 7 bases and the J gene lost 0 bases, with 17 bases spanning the gap. There are 15 residues in the CDR3. In germline, CDR1 is SQVTM, CDR2 ANQGSEA. CDR3 sequence reads: CSAKTTGASTDTQYF. The DNA for the CDR3 is TGCAGCGCAAAGACGACAGGCGCTAGCACAGATACGCAGTATTTT.

The chain couples TRBV28 to TRBJ2-7; 11 nucleotides agree with TRBD2. This CDR3 comprises 15 residues. Trimming took 8 bases from V and 4 from J; bases not matched to a gene: 10. CDR1 and CDR2 (germline): MDHEN, SYDVKM. The CDR3 spells CASQQPGTSGYEQYF. In DNA, the CDR3 is TGTGCCAGCCAACAACCAGGGACTAGCGGATACGAGCAGTACTTC.

The rearrangement uses TRBV7-2 and TRBJ2-6, with no clear D. Trimming cost V 7 bases and J 1 base, with 5 bases left between them. The CDR3 is made up of 13 amino acids. The germline gives CDR1 SGHTA, CDR2 FQGNSA. CDR3 coding DNA: TGTGCCAGCACCCTTTCTGGGGCCAACGTCCTGACTTTC. Its translation: CASTLSGANVLTF. The variable domain in full, completed from reference TRBV7-2 and TRBJ2-6, reads GAGVSQSPSNKVTEKGKDVELRCDPISGHTALYWYRQSLGQGLEFLIYFQGNSAPDKSGLPSDRFSAERTGGSVSTLTIQRTQQEDSAVYLCASTLSGANVLTFGAGSRLTVL.

This clone occurred a few times. The chain has TRBV7-2 and TRBJ2-1, with 11 bases matching TRBD2. J was trimmed by 9 bases and V by 1 base; bases with no gene match: 5. The CDR3 covers 15 residues. CDR1 and CDR2 from the germline V gene are SGHTA and FQGNSA. This CDR3 reads CASSLVAGGDREQFF. The CDR3, as DNA: TGTGCCAGCAGCTTAGTAGCGGGAGGGGATCGTGAGCAGTTCTTC.

The rearrangement links TRBV19 to TRBJ1-2; D may be TRBD1 (5 bases). CDR3 size: 13 residues. Trimming removed 6 bases from V and 4 bases from J, with 12 bases in between. Germline CDR1 LNHDA, CDR2 SQIVND (reference sequence). The CDR3 DNA follows: TGTGCCAGTAGCGACCAGGGCTCCTATGGCTACACCTTC. The encoded protein is CASSDQGSYGYTF.

V gene TRBV20-1 combines with J gene TRBJ1-1; 7 nucleotides align to TRBD1. J lost 8 bases, V lost 4 bases, and 4 bases had no gene match. Germline V gene sequence: CDR1 DFQATT, CDR2 SNEGSKA (reference sequence). The CDR3 consists of 11 residues. The CDR3 DNA reads TGCAGTGCTATCCCACAGGGGGAAGCTTTCTTT. Amino acids: CSAIPQGEAFF.

The rearrangement joins TRBV5-1 to TRBJ1-1; 7 bases line up with TRBD1. The CDR3 loop spans 15 amino acids. Germline CDR1 reads SGHRS; CDR2 reads YFSETQ. V lost 0 bases and J lost 4; bases outside the gene matches: 6. CDR3: CASSLGPGGRTEAFF. The CDR3 DNA sequence: TGCGCCAGCAGCTTGGGTCCAGGGGGACGCACTGAAGCTTTCTTT.

V is TRBV2 and J is TRBJ2-7; D remains unclear. The germline V gene has CDR1 SNHLY and CDR2 FYNNEI. The CDR3 runs 14 residues. With 7 bases removed from V and 2 bases from J, the gap between germline ends came to 15 bases. The CDR3 region has the DNA TGTGCCAGCAAGCTGGGCCAATCGACCTACGAGCAGTACTTC. Translated: CASKLGQSTYEQYF.

The V call is TRBV6-6, the J call TRBJ1-4, with 9 bases that match TRBD1. This CDR3 spans 16 amino acids. The trim removed 5 bases at V and 4 bases at J, leaving 8 bases unmatched. CDR1 and CDR2 from the germline V gene are MNHNY and SVGAGI (reference sequence). The CDR3 DNA sequence: TGTGCCAGCAGTAAAGGGACAGGGTTCCATAATGAAAAACTGTTTTTT. This sequence encodes CASSKGTGFHNEKLFF.

This chain connects TRBV5-1 to TRBJ1-1, with 8 positions matching TRBD1. V trimming: 0 bases; J trimming: 9 bases; junction bases outside the gene matches: 7. Germline CDR1 reads SGHRS; CDR2 reads YFSETQ. The CDR3 has 14 residues. CDR3 residues: CASSLEDRGVQAFF. The CDR3 DNA sequence: TGCGCCAGCAGCTTGGAAGACAGGGGAGTCCAAGCTTTCTTT.

This clone was seen only a few times. The rearrangement links TRBV29-1 to TRBJ2-7; perhaps TRBD2 as D (6 bases). Deletions cut 4 bases from V and 4 bases from J, with 14 bases between. Germline CDR1 is SQVTM and CDR2 is ANQGSEA. The CDR3 runs to 13 residues. The CDR3 is CSVAAQEGYEQYF. The CDR3, as DNA: TGCAGCGTTGCCGCACAGGAGGGATACGAGCAGTACTTC.

This clone was picked up a small number of times. The rearrangement links TRBV7-9 to TRBJ2-5; D call uncertain. The ends were cut back, 1 base at V and 5 bases at J, with 5 bases in the middle. Germline V gene lookup returns CDR1 SEHNR and CDR2 FQNEAQ (reference sequence). The CDR3 covers 12 residues. In nucleotides, the CDR3 is TGTGCCAGCAGCTTAGTGCGGGAGACCCAGTACTTC. It yields the protein CASSLVRETQYF. Variable domain in full (rest from reference TRBV7-9 and TRBJ2-5): DTGVSQNPRHKITKRGQNVTFRCDPISEHNRLYWYRQTLGQGPEFLTYFQNEAQLEKSRLLSDRFSAERPKGSFSTLEIQRTEQGDSAMYLCASSLVRETQYFGPGTRLLVL.

This clone was found a few times. This chain joins TRBV25-1 and TRBJ1-3, with D maybe TRBD1 (5 bases). Per germline, CDR1 MGHDK and CDR2 SYGVNS. CDR3 size: 11 residues. Trimming took off 6 bases at V and 7 bases at J, with 7 bases between the two ends. CDR3 amino acids: CASSGGNTIYF. The CDR3 region has the DNA TGTGCCAGCAGCGGGGGGAACACCATATATTTT.

The chain is built from TRBV6-6 and TRBJ2-5; the D is unclear. Trimming left V 6 bases short and J 3 bases short, with 8 bases between. The length of the CDR3 is 12 residues. Looked up from germline, CDR1 is MNHNY and CDR2 is SVGAGI (reference sequence). CDR3 sequence: CASRRPEETQYF. The DNA for the CDR3 is TGTGCCAGCAGGCGTCCCGAAGAGACCCAGTACTTC.

There are a few counts of this clone. The chain couples TRBV25-1 to TRBJ2-7; tentatively, D is TRBD2 (6 bases). Trimming pared 5 bases from V and 5 bases from J, leaving 13 bases between. CDR1 MGHDK and CDR2 SYGVNS come from the germline V gene. This CDR3 spans 13 amino acids. DNA of the CDR3: TGTGCCAGCAGTTTCTGGGGGAGGAACGAGCAGTACTTC. This sequence encodes CASSFWGRNEQYF.

The chain links TRBV30 to TRBJ2-1; 10 nucleotides match TRBD1. The V gene end was trimmed by 7 bases and the J gene end by 4 bases; junction bases not matched to a gene: 16. Germline loops: CDR1 GTSNPN, CDR2 SVGIG (reference sequence). CDR3 length: 17 residues. The CDR3 region is CALGQGMGREVYNEQFF. The DNA of the CDR3 is TGTGCCTTGGGACAGGGGATGGGGCGGGAGGTTTACAATGAGCAGTTCTTC. The whole variable domain, filled in from reference TRBV30 and TRBJ2-1, reads SQTIHQWPATLVQPVGSPLSLECTVEGTSNPNLYWYRQAAGRGLQLLFYSVGIGQISSEVPQNLSASRPQDRQFILSSKKLLLSDSGFYLCALGQGMGREVYNEQFFGPGTRLTVL.

V gene TRBV5-1 combines with J gene TRBJ2-5; 7 positions agree with TRBD1. The CDR3 runs to 14 residues. The J segment lost 3 bases and the V segment lost 3 bases, leaving 5 bases of the junction unmatched. Germline V lookup: CDR1 SGHRS, CDR2 YFSETQ. Here the CDR3 DNA reads TGCGCCAGCAGCTCCGGGACAGACAAAGAGACCCAGTACTTC. Residues: CASSSGTDKETQYF. Complete variable domain (other parts from reference TRBV5-1 and TRBJ2-5): KAGVTQTPRYLIKTRGQQVTLSCSPISGHRSVSWYQQTPGQGLQFLFEYFSETQRNKGNFPGRFSGRQFSNSRSEMNVSTLELGDSALYLCASSSGTDKETQYFGPGTRLLVL.

This clone was observed a few times. V gene TRBV4-3 combines with J gene TRBJ1-4; D remains unclear. Trimming shortened V by 1 base and J by 0 bases, and 9 bases separated the two germline ends. The CDR3 extends over 16 amino acids. Per the germline V gene, CDR1 is LGHNA and CDR2 is YSLEER. The DNA for the CDR3 is TGCGCCAGCAGCCAAGCGATGAGGTCAACTAATGAAAAACTGTTTTTT. This translates into CASSQAMRSTNEKLFF.

The chain couples TRBV5-4 to TRBJ2-1; maybe TRBD2 (7 bases). Per the germline V gene, CDR1 is SGHNT and CDR2 is YYREEE (reference sequence). This CDR3 region has 16 residues. Between the trimmed V and J ends, which lost 5 bases and 6 bases, there was a span of 21 bases. In DNA form, the CDR3 reads TGTGCCAGCAGGGGGGGCCGACTAGCCCTTACCAATGAGCAGTTCTTC. Its protein is CASRGGRLALTNEQFF. The variable domain in full, with the rest retrieved from reference TRBV5-4 and TRBJ2-1, is ETGVTQSPTHLIKTRGQQVTLRCSSQSGHNTVSWYQQALGQGPQFIFQYYREEENGRGNFPPRFSGLQFPNYSSELNVNALELDDSALYLCASRGGRLALTNEQFFGPGTRLTVL.

This clone turned up a few times. The chain joins TRBV7-2 to TRBJ2-3, with TRBD2 matching 13 bases. Germline-derived CDR1 and CDR2 are SGHTA and FQGNSA. This CDR3 contains 14 residues. With 6 bases clipped from V and 10 bases from J, the junction kept 7 bases outside the gene matches. Written as DNA, the CDR3 is TGTGCCAGCAGGCACACTAGCGGGGGGGGTCCGCAGTATTTT. Translation: CASRHTSGGGPQYF.

The sample holds a few counts of this clone. The chain couples TRBV4-1 to TRBJ2-7, with D perhaps matching TRBD1 (5 bases). CDR1 is MGHRA, CDR2 YSYEKL, per germline. The V end was cut by 0 bases, the J end by 2 bases, with 11 bases between. The CDR3 runs to 15 residues. The CDR3 region has the DNA TGCGCCAGCAGCCAAGATAGGGGCCCCGCCTACGAGCAGTACTTC. Translated: CASSQDRGPAYEQYF.

The V call is TRBV29-1, the J call TRBJ2-1, with 7 bases matching TRBD2. Per the germline V gene, CDR1 is SQVTM and CDR2 is ANQGSEA. CDR3 size: 12 residues. Trimming at V came to 1 base and at J to 6 bases, leaving 0 bases not matched to a gene. CDR3: CSVEAGGNEQFF. CDR3 DNA sequence: TGCAGCGTTGAAGCGGGAGGCAATGAGCAGTTCTTC.

This clone was found a few times. V usage is TRBV4-2 and J usage is TRBJ2-6, with D unresolved. The CDR3 length is 18 residues. Per germline, CDR1 LGHNA and CDR2 YNFKEQ. Between the trimmed V and J ends, which lost 1 base and 0 bases, there was a span of 13 bases. CDR3 residues: CASSQAGIQFSGANVLTF. The DNA of the CDR3 is TGTGCCAGCAGCCAAGCAGGAATACAGTTCTCTGGGGCCAACGTCCTGACTTTC.